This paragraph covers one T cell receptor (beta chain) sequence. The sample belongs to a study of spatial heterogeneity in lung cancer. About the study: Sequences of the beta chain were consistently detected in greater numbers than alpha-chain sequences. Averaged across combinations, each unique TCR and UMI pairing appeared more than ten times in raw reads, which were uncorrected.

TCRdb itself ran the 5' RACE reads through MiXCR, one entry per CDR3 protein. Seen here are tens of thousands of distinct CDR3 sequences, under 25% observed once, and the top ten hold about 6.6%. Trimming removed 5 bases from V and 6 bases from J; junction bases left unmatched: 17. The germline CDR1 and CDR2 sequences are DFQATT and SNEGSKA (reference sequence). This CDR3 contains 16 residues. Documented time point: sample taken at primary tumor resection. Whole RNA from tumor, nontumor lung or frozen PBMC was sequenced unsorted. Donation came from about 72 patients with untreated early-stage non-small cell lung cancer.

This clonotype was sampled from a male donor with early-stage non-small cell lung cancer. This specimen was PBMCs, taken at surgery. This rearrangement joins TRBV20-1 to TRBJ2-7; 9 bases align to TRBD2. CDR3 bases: TGCAGTGCTGGGAGCATAGCGGGAGAAGTAGGATCCGAGCAGTACTTC. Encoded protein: CSAGSIAGEVGSEQYF.